The present T cell receptor (beta chain) was sequenced within a study of blood T cell repertoires in COVID-19 (dated by TCRdb to 2018 to 2021). At the level of the whole study: The collaborator samples originated in the United States, Italy and Spain and spanned the acute and convalescent phases of COVID-19. The prospective study material was composed of cDNA or gDNA derived from T cells, B-cell-depleted T cells, or PBMCs. The dataset comprised deeply sampled blood TCRbeta repertoires from subjects exposed to, actively infected with, or recovered from COVID-19. The repertoires were made available in a free public database intended to serve as a resource for research on the immune response to SARS-CoV-2. The samples were drawn from two sources: the first 160 participants of the ongoing ImmuneRACE study, and 1,000 to 1,500 subjects contributed by 6 global collaborators. The sample metadata nearly always contained a de-identified subject ID, COVID-19 status, age in years and sex. HLA class I and class II types, where available, came from metadata supplied by the sample provider rather than from assay-based typing. The research as a whole found: The quantity of clinical and demographic metadata differed by source and by participant and was supplied without curation.

Concerning this clone itself: Its antigen target is currently unknown. It has no much larger one-base neighbor in the sample; base qualities were not kept.

The immunoSEQ Assay, a bias-controlled multiplex PCR, was used to amplify TCRbeta CDR3 regions from genomic DNA. Per the original workflow: The number of nucleated cells in each sample was estimated from the amplification of reference gene primers within the assay. Sequence reads were collapsed and filtered to measure the absolute abundance of every unique TCRbeta CDR3 rearrangement. For each sample, productive Simpson clonality was calculated by taking the square root of Simpson's diversity index across productive rearrangements. What TCRdb holds here is the immuneACCESS table cut down to in-frame rearrangements. Part of the clones is not present; checked against another copy, under half of the missing clones reflect an unresolved V gene, and the others are unexplained. For V, J and clone size, that table is used; D and trimming come from the DNA. The sample contains 110,000 to 150,000 clones, roughly 80% of them found a single time. The ten largest clones take up 6.2% of the sample.

The CDR3 spans 15 residues, from the cysteine through the phenylalanine. Only the CDR3 DNA stays, 45 bases, in frame from base 1. The germline V gene gives CDR1 as MGHDK and CDR2 as SYGVNS. V is pruned by 5 bases and J by 7 bases, leaving 11 bases of the junction without a gene match. Participants in the prospective study were enrolled through a virtual design, were aged roughly 18 to 100 years, and lived in roughly 26 United States geographic areas. In the prospective study, cohorts were assigned on the basis of participant-reported clinical history obtained from a screening survey and a study questionnaire. Recovered participants in ImmuneRACE Cohort 3 were defined as having two consecutive negative NP/OP PCR tests, clearance from a healthcare professional, or resolution of symptoms. In the prospective study, mobile phlebotomists collected whole blood, serum and a nasopharyngeal or oropharyngeal swab from each participant. Participants in the prospective study had the option to provide additional blood draws and questionnaires over an approximately 2-month period. Prospective study blood samples were shipped either frozen or at room temperature before DNA extraction.

Sequenced: PBMCs or T cells enriched from blood (not recorded which). The receptor was isolated from a woman aged 40 to 55 who had recovered from COVID-19. The rearrangement joined TRBV25-1 to TRBJ2-7; TRBD2 aligns with 10 central bases. The CDR3 region reads CASSSAGTSVEEQYF. The DNA reads as follows: TGTGCCAGCAGTTCAGCCGGGACTAGCGTCGAGGAGCAGTACTTC.